The entry below describes one T cell receptor (beta chain). V was pared by 7 bases and J by 4 bases, with 9 bases between. This CDR3 comprises 12 residues. The V gene's germline CDR1 is MDHEN and CDR2 SYDVKM. The sample originates from a study of T cell changes during pregnancy in multiple sclerosis. Using immunoSEQ multiplex PCR, the repertoire was profiled, and TCRdb retains in-frame clones only, with some absent. The sample has tens of thousands of clones, about nine tenths seen once. The chain is built from TRBV28 and TRBJ2-3; a weak D match, TRBD1 (5 bases). The sequencing here drew on CD4+ T cells from peripheral blood mononuclear cells, taken after pregnancy. The clonotype was recovered from a female donor in good health, enrolled as a control in a pregnancy study. The CDR3 is CASTRAPDTQYF. CDR3 bases: TGTGCCAGCACCAGGGCCCCAGATACGCAGTATTTT.